The clone carrying this T cell receptor (beta chain) occurred a few times. Its antigen is not identified. This sample is drawn from a study of cytotoxic CD8 clonotypes in ibrutinib-treated CLL. Study in general: Within the patient group, roughly 12 were relapsed/refractory and approximately 16 treatment-naive, and 17 were IGHV unmutated. Recorded responses included around 24 partial and 2 complete; following median approximately 5.5 years, roughly 15 stayed remitted and about 12 progressed.

Profiling relied on immunoSEQ multiplex PCR, and the TCRdb table lists in-frame clones only, not all of them. This sample has about 330,000 clones, with 67% found just once. Per the germline V gene, CDR1 is LNHDA and CDR2 is SQIVND (reference sequence). V gave up 3 bases and J gave up 3 bases, with 7 bases separating them. This CDR3 is built from 13 residues. Study conclusions and caveats: An increase in clonality occurred at ibrutinib response, followed by a return toward baseline at progression.

This clonotype was sampled from a human donor with chronic lymphocytic leukemia. The source was PBMCs, collected after 36 months of ibrutinib treatment. This rearrangement joins TRBV19 to TRBJ2-3; D ambiguous. The CDR3 reads CASSILRTDTQYF. Here the CDR3 DNA reads TGTGCCAGTAGTATCCTTAGGACAGATACGCAGTATTTT.